This is a list of T cell receptor beta chains from one sample in a study of T cell responses to AZD1222 COVID-19 vaccine. TCRdb keeps only in-frame clones here, not all; method: immunoSEQ multiplex PCR. The sample consists of about 140,000 clones, more than 80% of them appearing once. Sequenced here: peripheral blood, sampled on day 0 of AZD1222 vaccination. The receptors were sampled from an adult in good health. Both conserved end residues are part of each CDR3. D genes are given only for firm matches.

V	D	J	DNA	CDR3
TRBV14	TRBD1	TRBJ1-3	TGTGCCAGCAGCCAAGACCAGACAGGGCAGAGAAACACCATATATTTT	CASSQDQTGQRNTIYF
TRBV30	NA	TRBJ2-2	TGTGCCTGGAACCCGACCCTCAAGAACACCGGGGAGCTGTTTTTT	CAWNPTLKNTGELFF
TRBV7-9	NA	TRBJ1-1	TGTGCCAGCAGCCCCGCGGGGTACACTGAAGCTTTCTTT	CASSPAGYTEAFF
TRBV2	NA	TRBJ1-1	TGTGCCAGCCGTCCTCAAGTTACAGCGAACACTGAAGCTTTCTTT	CASRPQVTANTEAFF
TRBV15	NA	TRBJ1-5	TGTGCCACCAGCAGAGATCTAAGGGGGTACGCCCTAGAGTCCCAGCATTTT	CATSRDLRGYALESQHF
TRBV28	NA	TRBJ1-4	TGTGCCAGCACTGAGGGGATAAATGAAAAACTGTTTTTT	CASTEGINEKLFF
TRBV7-2	NA	TRBJ2-3	TGTGCCAGCAGCCCGATGGGGAGAGGCACAGATACGCAGTATTTT	CASSPMGRGTDTQYF
TRBV6-4	NA	TRBJ2-2	TGTGCCAGCAGTGTGGGACCATACACCGGGGAGCTGTTTTTT	CASSVGPYTGELFF
TRBV6-2/TRBV6-3	NA	TRBJ2-1	TGTGCCAGCAGTCCCCGGGGTGGATCGAGCTCCTACAATGAGCAGTTCTTC	CASSPRGGSSSYNEQFF
TRBV5-6	TRBD1	TRBJ2-6	TGTGCCAGCAGCTCCGGGACAGGGAGGTCTGGGGCCAACGTCCTGACTTTC	CASSSGTGRSGANVLTF
TRBV6-5	TRBD1	TRBJ2-7	TGTGCCAGCAGTCCGTCAGGGGGCGGCTACGAGCAGTACTTC	CASSPSGGGYEQYF
TRBV27	NA	TRBJ2-7	TGTGCCAGCCGTAATAGGGTTGGCTCCTACGAGCAGTACTTC	CASRNRVGSYEQYF
TRBV7-3	TRBD1	TRBJ1-2	TGTGCCAGCAGCTTAACGACAGGGGCCTATGGCTACACCTTC	CASSLTTGAYGYTF
TRBV6-2/TRBV6-3	TRBD1	TRBJ2-7	TGTGCCAGCAGTGATACCCCGGGACAGGGCAAGGACGAGCAGTACTTC	CASSDTPGQGKDEQYF
TRBV5-6	NA	TRBJ1-3	TGTGCCAGCAGCCTGGGGTTGTTCTCTGGAAACACCATATATTTT	CASSLGLFSGNTIYF
TRBV27	NA	TRBJ1-1	TGTGCCAGCAGTTTACGGGGGAGCACTGAAGCTTTCTTT	CASSLRGSTEAFF